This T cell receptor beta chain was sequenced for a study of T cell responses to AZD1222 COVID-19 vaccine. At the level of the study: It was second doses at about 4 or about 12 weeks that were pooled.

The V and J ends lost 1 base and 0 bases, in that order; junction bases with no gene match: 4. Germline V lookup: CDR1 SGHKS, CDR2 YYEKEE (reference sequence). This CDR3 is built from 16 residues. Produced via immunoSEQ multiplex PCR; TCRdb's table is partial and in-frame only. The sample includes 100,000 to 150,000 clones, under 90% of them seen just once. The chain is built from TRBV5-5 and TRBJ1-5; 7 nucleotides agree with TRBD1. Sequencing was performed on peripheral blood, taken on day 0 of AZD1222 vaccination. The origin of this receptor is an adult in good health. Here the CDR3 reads CASSLTGAYSNQPQHF. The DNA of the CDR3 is TGTGCCAGCAGCTTGACAGGGGCTTATAGCAATCAGCCCCAGCATTTT.